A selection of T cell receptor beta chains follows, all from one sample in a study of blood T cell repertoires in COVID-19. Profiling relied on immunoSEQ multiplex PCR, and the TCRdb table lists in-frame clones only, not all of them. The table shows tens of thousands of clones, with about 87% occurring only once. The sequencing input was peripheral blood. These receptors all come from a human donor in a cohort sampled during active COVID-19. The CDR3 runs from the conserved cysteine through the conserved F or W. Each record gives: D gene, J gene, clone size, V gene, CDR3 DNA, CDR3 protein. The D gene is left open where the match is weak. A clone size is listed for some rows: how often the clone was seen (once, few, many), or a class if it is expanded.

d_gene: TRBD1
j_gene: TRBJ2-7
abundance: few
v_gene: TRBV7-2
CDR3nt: TGTGCCAGCAGCTGGACAGGGGGGCAGAACGAGCAGTACTTC
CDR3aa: CASSWTGGQNEQYF

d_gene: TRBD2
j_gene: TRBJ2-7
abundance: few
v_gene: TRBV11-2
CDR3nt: TGTGCCAGCAGCTTAGAGGCGGGCGGGGGGCGAGGGTACGAGCAGTACTTC
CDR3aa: CASSLEAGGGRGYEQYF

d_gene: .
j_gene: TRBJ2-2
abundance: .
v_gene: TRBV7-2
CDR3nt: TGTGCCAGCAGTCCAAGGACTGGATACACCGGGGAGCTGTTTTTT
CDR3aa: CASSPRTGYTGELFF

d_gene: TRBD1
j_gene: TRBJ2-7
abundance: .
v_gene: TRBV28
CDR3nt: TGTGCCAGCAGTTTCGTCGGGACAGGGACTTTCTACGAGCAGTACTTC
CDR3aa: CASSFVGTGTFYEQYF

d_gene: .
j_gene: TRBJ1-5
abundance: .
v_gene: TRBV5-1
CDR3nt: TGCGCCAGCAGCGCCGGGGGAGGTGGCAATCAGCCCCAGCATTTT
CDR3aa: CASSAGGGGNQPQHF

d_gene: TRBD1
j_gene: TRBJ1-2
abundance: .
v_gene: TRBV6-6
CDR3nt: TGTGCCAGCAGACCAATCCCCGGGACAGGCAACTATGGCTACACCTTC
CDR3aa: CASRPIPGTGNYGYTF

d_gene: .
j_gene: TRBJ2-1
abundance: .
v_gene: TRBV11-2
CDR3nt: TGTGCCAGCAGCTTAGTAATCGGCTACAATGAGCAGTTCTTC
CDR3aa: CASSLVIGYNEQFF

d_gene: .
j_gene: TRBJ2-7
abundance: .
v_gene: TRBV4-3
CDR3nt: TGCGCCAGCAGCCAAGAGGGGGGGGCCGCCTCCGAGCAGTACTTC
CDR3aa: CASSQEGGAASEQYF

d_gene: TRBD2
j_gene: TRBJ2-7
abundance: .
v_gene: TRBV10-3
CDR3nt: TGTGCCGCTTCTAGCGGAGACTACGAGCAGTACTTC
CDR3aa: CAASSGDYEQYF

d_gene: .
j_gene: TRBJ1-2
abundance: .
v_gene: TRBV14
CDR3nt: TGTGCCAGCAGCTCCGCGTCGCATGGCTACACCTTC
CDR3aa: CASSSASHGYTF

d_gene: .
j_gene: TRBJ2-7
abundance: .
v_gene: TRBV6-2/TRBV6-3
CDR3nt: TGTGCCAGCAGTTCTGTCCCCTACGAGCAGTACTTC
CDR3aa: CASSSVPYEQYF

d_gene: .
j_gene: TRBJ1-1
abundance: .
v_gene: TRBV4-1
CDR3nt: TGCGCCAGCAGCCGATCCGTCACGGGATCGAACACTGAAGCTTTCTTT
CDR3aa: CASSRSVTGSNTEAFF

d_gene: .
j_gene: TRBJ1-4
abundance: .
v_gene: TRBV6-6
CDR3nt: TGTGCCAGCAGTTACTCGACCCGGGGTGATGAAAAACTGTTTTTT
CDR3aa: CASSYSTRGDEKLFF

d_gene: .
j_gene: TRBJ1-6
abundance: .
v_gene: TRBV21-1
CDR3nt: TGTGCCAGCAGCAAAGGGGGCCAGAGCTCCTATAATTCACCCCTCCACTTT
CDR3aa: CASSKGGQSSYNSPLHF

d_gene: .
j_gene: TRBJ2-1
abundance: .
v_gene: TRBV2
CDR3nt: TGTGCCAGCAGTGAGCAGTGGGGGGGCAGAAATGAGCAGTTCTTC
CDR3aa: CASSEQWGGRNEQFF

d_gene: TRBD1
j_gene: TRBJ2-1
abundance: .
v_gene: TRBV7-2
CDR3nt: TGTGCCAGCAGCTTGAAGACAGGGGACTACAATGAGCAGTTCTTC
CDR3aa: CASSLKTGDYNEQFF

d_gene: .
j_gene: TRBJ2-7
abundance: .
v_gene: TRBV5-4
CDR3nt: TGTGCCAGCAGCTTGGGGAGCGGTCAGGAGTACGAGCAGTACTTC
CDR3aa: CASSLGSGQEYEQYF

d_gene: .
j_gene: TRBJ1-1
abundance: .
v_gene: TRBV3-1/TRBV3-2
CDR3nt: TGTGCCAGCAGCCAAGGGGGGCGGCGGGTAGGGACTGAAGCTTTCTTT
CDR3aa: CASSQGGRRVGTEAFF

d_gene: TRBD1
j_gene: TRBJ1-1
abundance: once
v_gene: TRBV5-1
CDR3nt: TGCGCCAGCAGCTCCGCTCTGGGACAGGGGAACACTGAAGCTTTCTTT
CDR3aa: CASSSALGQGNTEAFF

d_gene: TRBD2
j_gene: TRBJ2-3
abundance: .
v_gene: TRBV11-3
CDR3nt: TGTGCCAGCAGCTCCAGGACTAGCGGAGATACGCAGTATTTT
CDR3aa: CASSSRTSGDTQYF

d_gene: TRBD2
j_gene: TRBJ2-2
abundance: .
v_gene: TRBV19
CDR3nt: TGTGCCAGTACCAGGACTAGCGGGGGGGCCGGTGGCGGGGAGCTGTTTTTT
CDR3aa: CASTRTSGGAGGGELFF

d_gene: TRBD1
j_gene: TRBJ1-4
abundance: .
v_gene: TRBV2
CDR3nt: TGTGCCAGCTTACTTACAGGGGGCCCTAATGAAAAACTGTTTTTT
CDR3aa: CASLLTGGPNEKLFF

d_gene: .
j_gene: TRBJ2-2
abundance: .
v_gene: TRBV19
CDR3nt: TGTGCCAGTAGTATACGGGGAAGCTCCGGGGAGCTGTTTTTT
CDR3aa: CASSIRGSSGELFF

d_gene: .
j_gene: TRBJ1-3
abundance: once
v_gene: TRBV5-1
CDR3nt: TGCGCCAGCAGCCCCGGAGGAGGTGAAAACACCATATATTTT
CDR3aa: CASSPGGGENTIYF

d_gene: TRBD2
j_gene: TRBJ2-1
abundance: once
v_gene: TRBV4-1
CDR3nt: TGCGCCAGCAGCGTAGTACTGACTAGCGGGGCCAACAATGAGCAGTTCTTC
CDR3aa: CASSVVLTSGANNEQFF

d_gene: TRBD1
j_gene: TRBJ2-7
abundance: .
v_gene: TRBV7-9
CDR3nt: TGTGCCAGCAGCATTAGTGGACAGGGGAAGGTTAGCTCCTACGAGCAGTACTTC
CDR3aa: CASSISGQGKVSSYEQYF

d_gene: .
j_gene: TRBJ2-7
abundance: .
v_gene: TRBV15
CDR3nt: TGTGCCATCCTAACCCACAGGGTATGGTACGAGCAGTACTTC
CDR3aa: CAILTHRVWYEQYF

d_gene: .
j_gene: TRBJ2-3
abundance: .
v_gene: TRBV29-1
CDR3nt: TGCAGCGTTGCAGGGAATCTGGATACGCAGTATTTT
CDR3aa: CSVAGNLDTQYF

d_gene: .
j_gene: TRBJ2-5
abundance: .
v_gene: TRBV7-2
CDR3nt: TGTGCCAGCAGCTTAGGGTGGGCGGGGGAGACCCAGTACTTC
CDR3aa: CASSLGWAGETQYF

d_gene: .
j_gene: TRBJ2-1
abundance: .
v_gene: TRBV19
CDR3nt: TGTGCCAGTAGTCGAGGGCGCGGAGGTGGGCAGTTCTTC
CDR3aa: CASSRGRGGGQFF

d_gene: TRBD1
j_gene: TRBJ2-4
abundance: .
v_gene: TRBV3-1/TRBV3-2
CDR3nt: TGTGCCAGCAGTCAAGGACAGGGGGCCGCCAAAAACATTCAGTACTTC
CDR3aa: CASSQGQGAAKNIQYF

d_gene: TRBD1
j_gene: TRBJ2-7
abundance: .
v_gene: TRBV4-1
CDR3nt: TGCGCCAGCAGACCGGGACAGGGGAGGTCCTACGAGCAGTACTTC
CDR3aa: CASRPGQGRSYEQYF

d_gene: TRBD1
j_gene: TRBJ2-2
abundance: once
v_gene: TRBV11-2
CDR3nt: TGTGCCAGCAGCTTACAGGGGGCGGGCACCGGGGAGCTGTTTTTT
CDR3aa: CASSLQGAGTGELFF

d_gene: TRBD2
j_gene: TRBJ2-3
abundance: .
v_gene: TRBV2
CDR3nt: TGTGCCAGCAGGGCGACTAGCGGGGGCCCCACAGATACGCAGTATTTT
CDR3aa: CASRATSGGPTDTQYF

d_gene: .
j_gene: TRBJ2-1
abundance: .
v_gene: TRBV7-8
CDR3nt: TGTGCCAGCAGCTTAGCACGAATTCCAGGTCCCTACAATGAGCAGTTCTTC
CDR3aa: CASSLARIPGPYNEQFF

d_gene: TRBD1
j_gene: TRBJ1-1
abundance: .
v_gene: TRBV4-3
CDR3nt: TGCGCCAGCAGCCAGCACAGGGGGCTCGGTACTGAAGCTTTCTTT
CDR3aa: CASSQHRGLGTEAFF

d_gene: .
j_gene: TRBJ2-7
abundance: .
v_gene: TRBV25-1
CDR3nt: TGTGCCAGCAGTGAATTGTTAACGGGAGTTATGGCCGAGCAGTACTTC
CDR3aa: CASSELLTGVMAEQYF

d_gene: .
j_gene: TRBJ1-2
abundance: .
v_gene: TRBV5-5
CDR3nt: TGTGCCAGCATGAAACAGGGACCGGGTAACTATGGCTACACCTTC
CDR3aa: CASMKQGPGNYGYTF

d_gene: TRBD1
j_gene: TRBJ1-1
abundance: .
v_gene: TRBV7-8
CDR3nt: TGTGCCAGCAGCAAGTGGGACAGGACGAACACTGAAGCTTTCTTT
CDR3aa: CASSKWDRTNTEAFF

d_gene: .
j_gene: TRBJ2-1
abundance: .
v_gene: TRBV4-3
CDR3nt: TGCGCCAGCAGTATCGACACGAGCTCCTACAATGAGCAGTTCTTC
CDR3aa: CASSIDTSSYNEQFF

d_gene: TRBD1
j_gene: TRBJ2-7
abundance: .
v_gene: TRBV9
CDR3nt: TGTGCCAGCAGCCCTTCGGGACAGGGATACGAGCAGTACTTC
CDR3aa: CASSPSGQGYEQYF

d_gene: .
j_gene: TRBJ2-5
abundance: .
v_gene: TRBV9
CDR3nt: TGTGCCAGCAGCCGTTCGGACACGCAGCAAGAGACCCAGTACTTC
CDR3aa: CASSRSDTQQETQYF

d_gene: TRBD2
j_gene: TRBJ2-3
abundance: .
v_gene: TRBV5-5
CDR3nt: TGTGCCAGCAGCCCGTTAGCGGGGGGTCCAGATACGCAGTATTTT
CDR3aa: CASSPLAGGPDTQYF

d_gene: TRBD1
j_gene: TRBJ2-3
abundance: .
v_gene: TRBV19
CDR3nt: TGTGCCAGTAGTATAGGTACAGGGGGAGGCACAGATACGCAGTATTTT
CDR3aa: CASSIGTGGGTDTQYF

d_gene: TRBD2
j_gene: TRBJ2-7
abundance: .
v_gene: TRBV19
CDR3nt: TGTGCCAGTAGTTCGTTTAACGGGGGGACGGACGAGCAGTACTTC
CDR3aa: CASSSFNGGTDEQYF